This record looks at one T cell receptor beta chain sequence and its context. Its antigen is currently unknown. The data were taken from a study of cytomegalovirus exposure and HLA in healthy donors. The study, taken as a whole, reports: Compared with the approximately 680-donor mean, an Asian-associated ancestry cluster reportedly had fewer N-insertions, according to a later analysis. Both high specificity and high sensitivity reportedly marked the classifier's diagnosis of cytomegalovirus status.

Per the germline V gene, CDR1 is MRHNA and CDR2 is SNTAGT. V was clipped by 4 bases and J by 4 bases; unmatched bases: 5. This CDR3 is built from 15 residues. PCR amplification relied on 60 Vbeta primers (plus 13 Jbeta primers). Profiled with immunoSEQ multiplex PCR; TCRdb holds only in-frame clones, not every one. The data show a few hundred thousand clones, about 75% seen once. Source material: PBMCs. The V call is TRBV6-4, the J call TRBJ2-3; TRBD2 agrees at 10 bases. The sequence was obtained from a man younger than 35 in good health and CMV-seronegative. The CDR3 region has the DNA TGTGCCAGCAGTGTGGCTAGCGGGAGTGCAGATACGCAGTATTTT. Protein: CASSVASGSADTQYF.